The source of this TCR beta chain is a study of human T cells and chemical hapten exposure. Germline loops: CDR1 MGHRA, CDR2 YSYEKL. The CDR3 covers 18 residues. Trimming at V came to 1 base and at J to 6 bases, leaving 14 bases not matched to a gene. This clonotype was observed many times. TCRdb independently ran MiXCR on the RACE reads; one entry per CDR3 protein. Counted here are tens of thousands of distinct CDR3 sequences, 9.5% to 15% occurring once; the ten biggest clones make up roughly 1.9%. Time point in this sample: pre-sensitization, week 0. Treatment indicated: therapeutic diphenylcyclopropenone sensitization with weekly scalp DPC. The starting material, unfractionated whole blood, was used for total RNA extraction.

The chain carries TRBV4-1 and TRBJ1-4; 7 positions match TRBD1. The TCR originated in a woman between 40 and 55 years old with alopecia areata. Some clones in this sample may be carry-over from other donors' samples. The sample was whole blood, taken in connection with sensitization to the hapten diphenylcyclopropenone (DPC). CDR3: CASSQAHLRGRPDEKLFF. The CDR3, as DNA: TGCGCCAGCAGCCAAGCACACCTAAGGGGGCGCCCCGATGAAAAACTGTTTTTT.